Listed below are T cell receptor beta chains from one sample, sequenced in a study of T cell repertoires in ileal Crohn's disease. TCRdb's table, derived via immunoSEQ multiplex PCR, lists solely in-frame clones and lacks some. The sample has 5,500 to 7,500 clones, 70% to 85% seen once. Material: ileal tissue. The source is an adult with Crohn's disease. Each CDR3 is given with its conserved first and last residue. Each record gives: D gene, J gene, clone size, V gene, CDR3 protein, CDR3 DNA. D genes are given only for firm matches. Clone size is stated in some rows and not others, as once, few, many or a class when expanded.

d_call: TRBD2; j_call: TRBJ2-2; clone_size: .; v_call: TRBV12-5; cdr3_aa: CASGVSLAEHTGELFF; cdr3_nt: TGTGCTAGTGGGGTCTCCCTAGCGGAACACACCGGGGAGCTGTTTTTT
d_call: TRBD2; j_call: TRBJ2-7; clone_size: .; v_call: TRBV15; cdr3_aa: CATAVAGSSSYEQYF; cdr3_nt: TGTGCCACCGCGGTAGCGGGATCCAGCTCCTACGAGCAGTACTTC
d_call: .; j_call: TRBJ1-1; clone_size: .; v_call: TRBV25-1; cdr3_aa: CASSAPGDTEAFF; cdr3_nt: TGTGCCAGCAGTGCCCCCGGGGACACTGAAGCTTTCTTT
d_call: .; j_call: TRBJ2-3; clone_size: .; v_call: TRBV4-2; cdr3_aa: CASSQDKTTQVLTDTQYF; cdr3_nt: TGTGCCAGCAGCCAAGATAAAACTACCCAAGTCCTCACAGATACGCAGTATTTT
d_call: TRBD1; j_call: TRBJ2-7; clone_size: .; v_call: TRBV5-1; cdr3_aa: CASSSGQGKYEQYF; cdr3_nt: TGCGCCAGCAGCTCGGGACAGGGGAAATACGAGCAGTACTTC
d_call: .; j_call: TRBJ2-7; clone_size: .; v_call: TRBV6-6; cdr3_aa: CASSYLEEQYF; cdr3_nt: TGTGCCAGCAGTTACTTGGAGGAGCAGTACTTC
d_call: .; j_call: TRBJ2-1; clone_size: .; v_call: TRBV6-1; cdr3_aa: CASSPQVTGYNEQFF; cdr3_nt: TGTGCCAGCAGTCCACAGGTCACAGGGTACAATGAGCAGTTCTTC
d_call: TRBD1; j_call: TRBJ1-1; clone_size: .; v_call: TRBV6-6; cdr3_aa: CASSYSGQGSTEAFF; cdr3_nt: TGTGCCAGCAGTTACTCGGGACAGGGGAGCACTGAAGCTTTCTTT
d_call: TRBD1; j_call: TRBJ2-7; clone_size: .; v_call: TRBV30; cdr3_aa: CALRQGRYEQYF; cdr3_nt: TGTGCCTTAAGACAGGGGAGGTACGAGCAGTACTTC
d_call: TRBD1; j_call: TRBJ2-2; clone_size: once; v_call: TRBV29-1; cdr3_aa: CSVADRGVDTGELFF; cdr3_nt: TGCAGCGTCGCGGACAGGGGAGTAGACACCGGGGAGCTGTTTTTT
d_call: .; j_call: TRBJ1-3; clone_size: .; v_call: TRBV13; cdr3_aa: CASSSPSRSGNTIYF; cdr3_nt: TGTGCCAGCAGCTCCCCCTCCCGCTCTGGAAACACCATATATTTT
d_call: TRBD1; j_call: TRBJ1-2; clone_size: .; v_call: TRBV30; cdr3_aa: CAWRLQGQGYGYTF; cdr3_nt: TGTGCCTGGAGATTACAGGGGCAGGGCTATGGCTACACCTTC
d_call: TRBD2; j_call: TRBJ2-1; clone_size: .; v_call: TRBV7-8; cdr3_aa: CASSLARGRAYNEQFF; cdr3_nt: TGTGCCAGCAGCTTAGCTCGTGGGAGGGCCTACAATGAGCAGTTCTTC
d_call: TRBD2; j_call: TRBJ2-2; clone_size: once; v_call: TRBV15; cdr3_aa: CATSRVTGTSFLTGELFF; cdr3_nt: TGTGCCACCAGCAGAGTCACCGGGACTAGTTTTCTAACCGGGGAGCTGTTTTTT
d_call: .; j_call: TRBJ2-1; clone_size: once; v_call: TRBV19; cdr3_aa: CASSLSGVKRNEQFF; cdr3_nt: TGTGCCAGTAGTCTATCTGGAGTTAAGAGGAATGAGCAGTTCTTC
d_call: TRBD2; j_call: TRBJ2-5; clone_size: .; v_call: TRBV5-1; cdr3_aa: CASSLGLAVGYKETQYF; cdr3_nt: TGCGCCAGCAGCTTGGGACTAGCGGTGGGGTATAAGGAGACCCAGTACTTC
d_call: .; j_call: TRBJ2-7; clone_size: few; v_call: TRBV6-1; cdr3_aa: CASAAYEQYF; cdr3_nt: TGTGCCAGCGCAGCGTACGAGCAGTACTTC
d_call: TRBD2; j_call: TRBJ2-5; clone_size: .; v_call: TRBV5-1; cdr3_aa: CASSPGTSRETQYF; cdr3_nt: TGCGCCAGCAGCCCCGGGACTAGCCGGGAGACCCAGTACTTC
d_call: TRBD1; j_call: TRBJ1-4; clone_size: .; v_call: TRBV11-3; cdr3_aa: CASRDRDEKLFF; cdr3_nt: TGTGCCAGCCGGGACAGGGATGAAAAACTGTTTTTT